This TCR beta chain was recovered during a study of T cells in localized non-small cell lung cancer (TCRdb year 2020). About the investigation overall: T cell repertoires of about 230 early-stage NSCLC patients were analyzed, with tumors being compared against uninvolved tumor-adjacent lungs. The cohort comprised some 220 treatment-naïve NSCLC patients with resected, localized lung tumors. The mean age of the NSCLC patients was about 64 years, with roughly 120 men and around 100 women.

TCR beta CDR3 regions were sequenced from DNA using the immunoSEQ Assay. In the authors' own workflow: T cell density was computed as TCR beta template counts normalized to usable DNA estimated by amplifying housekeeping genes. Richness was estimated using the preseqR package, with extrapolation to 400,000 templates for PBMC samples and to 120,000 templates for tissue samples. Clonality was defined as one minus Pielou's evenness. Tissue-enriched TCRs were identified through differential abundance testing performed on productive amino-acid clonotypes, with a minimum total count of 5 and an alpha of 0.1. The Jaccard Index and the Morisita Overlap Index were used to measure how much the repertoires overlapped between compartments. GLIPH grouped TCR beta CDR3s together with public tetramer-defined viral CDR3s, and a viral motif had to include at least three viral sequences and show V-gene enrichment. TCRdb provides this immuneACCESS table in a form limited to in-frame rearrangements. Some clones are lacking; in checked studies, under half of them reflect an unresolved V gene, and why the rest are absent is not known. That table furnishes V, J and clone size, whereas the DNA furnished D and trimming. The sample contains approximately 7,200 clones, more than 70% of them found a single time. Clones ranked in the top ten supply around 31% of the sample.

In regard to this clone: Its antigen is still unknown. No base qualities exist here, and no much larger clone lies one base off it.

From a lookup of the germline V gene, CDR1 and CDR2 are MDHEN and SYDVKM. V is trimmed back by 7 bases and J by 0 bases, and the junction contains 3 bases that no gene match accounts for. The CDR3 starts with the cysteine, ends with the phenylalanine, and has 14 residues. Only CDR3 DNA remains: 42 bases, in frame from the first base. At diagnosis, peripheral blood, uninvolved tumor-adjacent lung and tumor were collected and stored as a combination of fresh-frozen and FFPE material. Blood samples were analyzed as peripheral blood mononuclear cells for TCR repertoire profiling. Summary of the overall study and its limitations: Since the design was exploratory, TCR variables were selected using unadjusted p-values with no false-discovery rate correction. Longer overall survival was associated with higher T cell density in blood, whereas shorter survival was associated with higher clonality in adjacent lung. Because multi-region tumor sequencing was not done, intratumor heterogeneity could not be ruled out. Of the top 100 tumor clones, a median of roughly 53 were detected in paired uninvolved adjacent lung; under 35 were also among that lung's top 100. Uninvolved tumor-adjacent lung showed the highest T cell clonality, higher than tumor, which suggests more focused antigenic responses in the uninvolved tumor-adjacent lung.

This clonotype originated in a male donor aged 60 or older with stage III lung adenocarcinoma. The material was peripheral blood, obtained before any cancer treatment. The chain links TRBV28 with TRBJ2-1; TRBD2 matches 7 bases in the middle. The sequence in DNA is TGTGCCAGCAACCCGGGGGGCTCCTACAATGAGCAGTTCTTC. Translated, this gives CASNPGGSYNEQFF.